The T cell receptor (beta chain) under discussion was sequenced for a study of CD4+ T cells in melanoma. Findings and caveats of the study: Diverse differentiation states were reported for melanoma neoantigen-specific CD4+ T cells. CD8+ T cell, macrophage and B cell function reportedly correlated with neoantigen-specific CD4+ T cells.

This clone was found once. As yet, its antigen is unknown. The germline V gene encodes CDR1 SGHDN and CDR2 FVKESK. The CDR3 has 17 residues. V shed 0 bases and J shed 2 bases, with 14 bases lying between them. The assay was immunoSEQ multiplex PCR, and TCRdb's table has in-frame clones only and misses some. Among around 55,000 clones listed, nearly 70% were seen once. The sequencing sample was made of tumor tissue. This TCR was recovered from a human donor with melanoma. This chain uses TRBV14 with TRBJ2-4; possibly TRBD2 for D (6 bases). The CDR3 bases are TGTGCCAGCAGCCAAGATTCGCCGGAGGGGACCAAAAACATTCAGTACTTC. Residues: CASSQDSPEGTKNIQYF.